This passage covers 8 T cell receptor beta chains from one sample sequenced in a study of T-cell reconstitution after alpha-beta-depleted transplantation in children. This sample's TCRbeta library carried unique molecular identifier barcodes. In TCRdb, the PCR reads were re-called with MiXCR into one record per CDR3 protein. The data show a few hundred thousand distinct CDR3 sequences, roughly 27% seen once. The sample consisted of PBMCs, taken before TCRalphabeta/CD19-depleted stem cell transplant. Every receptor here comes from a boy under two years old with Wiskott-Aldrich syndrome, due to receive a stem cell transplant.

This clonotype was seen a handful of times. J is TRBJ1-1 and V is TRBV6-5; D may be TRBD1 (6 bases). V dropped 7 bases and J dropped 4 bases, with 28 bases sitting between them. CDR3 length: 18 residues. Germline values: CDR1 MNHEY, CDR2 SVGAGI. The CDR3 protein is CASTDRAPGGPLGTEAFF. CDR3 nucleotides: TGTGCCAGCACCGACCGGGCTCCCGGGGGCCCATTGGGCACTGAAGCTTTCTTT.

This clonotype was observed a few times. The V and J genes are TRBV5-1 and TRBJ2-1, with D possibly TRBD2 on 5 matching bases. In germline, CDR1 is SGHRS, CDR2 YFSETQ. The CDR3 has 14 residues. The V end lost 3 bases, the J end lost 6 bases, and 13 bases lay between the germline ends. CDR3 residues: CASSSASSGNEQFF. Written as DNA, the CDR3 is TGCGCCAGCAGCTCGGCTAGCTCTGGCAATGAGCAGTTCTTC.

This clonotype appeared many times. The chain is built from TRBV28 and TRBJ2-7, with D possibly matching TRBD1 (6 bases). The CDR3 has 13 amino acids. Germline V lookup: CDR1 MDHEN, CDR2 SYDVKM. V lost 6 bases to trimming and J lost 2 bases, with 11 bases between them. The DNA of the CDR3 is TGTGCCAGCAGCCCCGGACAGACCTACGAGCAGTACTTC. Its translation: CASSPGQTYEQYF.

The V call is TRBV28, the J call TRBJ2-2, with 10 bases fitting TRBD1. The CDR3 is 16 amino acids. From germline, CDR1 is MDHEN and CDR2 SYDVKM. The V and J ends lost 2 bases and 4 bases, in that order; junction bases with no gene match: 4. In DNA, the CDR3 is TGTGCCAGCAGTTTAGGGGACAGGGGATTCACCGGGGAGCTGTTTTTT. It is translated as CASSLGDRGFTGELFF.

Comment on this clonotype: Being one base from a much bigger clone, this may be a read error. The chain employs TRBV5-1 and TRBJ2-2; no firm D call. Germline V gene sequence: CDR1 SGHRS, CDR2 YFSETQ. The CDR3 totals 14 residues. The V end was cut by 4 bases, the J end by 0 bases, with 7 bases between. The CDR3 DNA reads TGCGCCAGCAGCACCCTCACGAACACCGGGGAGCTGTTTTTT. This codes for CASSTLTNTGELFF.

Only a few counts were recorded for this clonotype. The V call is TRBV5-5, the J call TRBJ2-3; 8 bases are a match to TRBD2. The trim removed 5 bases at V and 5 bases at J, leaving 10 bases unmatched. The CDR3 is 15 residues long. Per the germline V gene, CDR1 is SGHKS and CDR2 is YYEKEE (reference sequence). In DNA form, the CDR3 reads TGTGCCAGCAGTCACCAGCGGGAGCAAAGAGATACGCAGTATTTT. Protein product: CASSHQREQRDTQYF.

This sequence joins TRBV12-3 or TRBV12-4 and TRBJ1-4; no reliable D call. The CDR3 loop spans 14 amino acids. V lost 1 base to trimming and J lost 8 bases, with 11 bases between them. DNA of the CDR3: TGTGCCAGCAGTTTAGGGAAGACGAGGGAAAAACTGTTTTTT. It translates to CASSLGKTREKLFF.

This chain connects TRBV4-1 to TRBJ2-1; 7 positions agree with TRBD2. Per the germline V gene, CDR1 is MGHRA and CDR2 is YSYEKL. Trimming removed 4 bases from V and 6 bases from J; junction bases left unmatched: 12. The CDR3 has 16 residues. CDR3 residues: CASSLLVTSFSNEQFF. CDR3 coding DNA: TGCGCCAGCAGCCTCCTGGTGACTAGCTTCAGCAATGAGCAGTTCTTC.